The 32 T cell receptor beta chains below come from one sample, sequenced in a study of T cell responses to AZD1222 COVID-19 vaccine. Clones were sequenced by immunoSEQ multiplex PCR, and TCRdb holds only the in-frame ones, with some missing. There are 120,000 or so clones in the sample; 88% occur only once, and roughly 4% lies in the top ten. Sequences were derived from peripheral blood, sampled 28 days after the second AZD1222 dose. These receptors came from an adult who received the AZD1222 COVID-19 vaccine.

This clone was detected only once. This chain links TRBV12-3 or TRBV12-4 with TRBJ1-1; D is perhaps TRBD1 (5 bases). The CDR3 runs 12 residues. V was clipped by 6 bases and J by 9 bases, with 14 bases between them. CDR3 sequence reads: CASRGGVFQAFF. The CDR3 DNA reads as TGTGCCAGCAGGGGAGGGGTTTTTCAAGCTTTCTTT.

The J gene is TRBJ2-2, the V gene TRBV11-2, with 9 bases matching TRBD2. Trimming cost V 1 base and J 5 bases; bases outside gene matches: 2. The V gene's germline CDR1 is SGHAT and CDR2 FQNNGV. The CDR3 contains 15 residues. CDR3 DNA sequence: TGTGCCAGCAGCTTAGCAACTAGCGGGACCGGGGAGCTGTTTTTT. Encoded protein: CASSLATSGTGELFF.

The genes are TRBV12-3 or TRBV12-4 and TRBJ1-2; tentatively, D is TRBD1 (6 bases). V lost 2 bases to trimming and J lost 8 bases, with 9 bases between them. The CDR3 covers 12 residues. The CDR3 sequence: CASSLLRGGYTF. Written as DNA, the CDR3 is TGTGCCAGCAGTTTATTGAGGGGGGGCTACACCTTC.

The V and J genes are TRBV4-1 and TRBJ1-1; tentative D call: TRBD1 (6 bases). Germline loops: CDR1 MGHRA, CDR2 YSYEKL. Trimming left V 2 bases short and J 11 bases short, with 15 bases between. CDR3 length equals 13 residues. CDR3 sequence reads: CASSQPQGNLAFF. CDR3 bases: TGCGCCAGCAGCCAACCTCAGGGGAATCTGGCTTTCTTT.

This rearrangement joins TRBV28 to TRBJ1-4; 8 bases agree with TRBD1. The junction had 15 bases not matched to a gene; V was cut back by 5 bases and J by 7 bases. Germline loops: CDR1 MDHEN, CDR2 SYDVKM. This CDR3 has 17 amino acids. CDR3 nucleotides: TGTGCCAGCAGTCAGCCGAAAGGACAGGGCGAAAGTGAAAAACTGTTTTTT. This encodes CASSQPKGQGESEKLFF.

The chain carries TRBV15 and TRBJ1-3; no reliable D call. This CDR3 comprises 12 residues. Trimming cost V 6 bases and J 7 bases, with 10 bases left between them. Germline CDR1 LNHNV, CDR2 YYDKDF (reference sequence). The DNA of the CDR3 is TGTGCCACCAGAGAAGGAAGGAACACCATATATTTT. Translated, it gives CATREGRNTIYF.

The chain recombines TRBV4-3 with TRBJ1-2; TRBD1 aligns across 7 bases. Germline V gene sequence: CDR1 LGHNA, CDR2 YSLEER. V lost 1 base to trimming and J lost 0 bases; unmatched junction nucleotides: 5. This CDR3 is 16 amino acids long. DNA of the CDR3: TGCGCCAGCAGCCAAGTCGGACAGGTCACTAACTATGGCTACACCTTC. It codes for CASSQVGQVTNYGYTF.

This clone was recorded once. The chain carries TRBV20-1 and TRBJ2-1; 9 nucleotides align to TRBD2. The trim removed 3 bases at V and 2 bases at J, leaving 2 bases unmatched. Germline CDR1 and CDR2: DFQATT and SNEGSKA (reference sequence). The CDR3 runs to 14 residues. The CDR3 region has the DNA TGCAGTGCTAGTGCGGGAGGGCCCTACAATGAGCAGTTCTTC. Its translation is CSASAGGPYNEQFF.

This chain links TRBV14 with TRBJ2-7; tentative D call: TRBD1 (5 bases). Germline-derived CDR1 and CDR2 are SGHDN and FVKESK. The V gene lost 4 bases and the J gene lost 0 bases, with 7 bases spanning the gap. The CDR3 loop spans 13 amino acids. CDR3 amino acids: CASSPGISYEQYF. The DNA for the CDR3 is TGTGCCAGCAGCCCAGGGATCTCCTACGAGCAGTACTTC. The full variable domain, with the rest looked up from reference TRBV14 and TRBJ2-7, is EAGVTQFPSHSVIEKGQTVTLRCDPISGHDNLYWYRRVMGKEIKFLLHFVKESKQDESGMPNNRFLAERTGGTYSTLKVQPAELEDSGVYFCASSPGISYEQYFGPGTRLTVT.

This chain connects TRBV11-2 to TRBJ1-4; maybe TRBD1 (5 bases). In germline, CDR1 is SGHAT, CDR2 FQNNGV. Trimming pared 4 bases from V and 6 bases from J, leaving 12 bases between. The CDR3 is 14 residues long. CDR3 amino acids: CASSSIRGDEKLFF. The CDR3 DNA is TGTGCCAGCAGCTCCATCCGAGGGGATGAAAAACTGTTTTTT.

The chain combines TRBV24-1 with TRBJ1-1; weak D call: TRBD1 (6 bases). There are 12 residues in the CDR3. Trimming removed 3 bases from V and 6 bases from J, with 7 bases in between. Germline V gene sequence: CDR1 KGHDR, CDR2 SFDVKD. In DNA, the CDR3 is TGTGCCACCAGTGATCACAGGGCTGAAGCTTTCTTT. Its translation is CATSDHRAEAFF.

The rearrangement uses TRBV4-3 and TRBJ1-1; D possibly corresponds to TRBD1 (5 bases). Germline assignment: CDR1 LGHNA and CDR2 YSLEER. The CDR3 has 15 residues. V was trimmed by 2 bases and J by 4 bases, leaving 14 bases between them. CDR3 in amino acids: CASSQKAGGSTEAFF. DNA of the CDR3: TGCGCCAGCAGCCAAAAAGCGGGGGGAAGCACTGAAGCTTTCTTT.

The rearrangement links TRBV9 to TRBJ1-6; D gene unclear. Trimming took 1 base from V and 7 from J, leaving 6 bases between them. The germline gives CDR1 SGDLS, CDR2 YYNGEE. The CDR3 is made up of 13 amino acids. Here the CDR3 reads CASSVKWNSPLHF. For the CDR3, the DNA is TGTGCCAGCAGCGTAAAATGGAATTCACCCCTCCACTTT.

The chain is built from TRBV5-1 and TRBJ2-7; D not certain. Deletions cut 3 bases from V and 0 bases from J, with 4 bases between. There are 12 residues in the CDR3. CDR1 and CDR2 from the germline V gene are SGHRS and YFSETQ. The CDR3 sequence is CASSWSSYEQYF. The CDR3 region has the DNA TGCGCCAGCAGCTGGAGCTCCTACGAGCAGTACTTC.

The CDR3 here is CASSLRTGHGYTF. CDR3 DNA sequence: TGTGCCAGCAGCCTACGGACAGGGCATGGCTACACCTTC. V is TRBV3-1 (or the pseudogene TRBV3-2) and J is TRBJ1-2; 8 bases match TRBD1. The CDR3 spans 13 residues. V was pared by 4 bases and J by 6 bases, with 4 bases of the junction left unmatched. Per the germline V gene, CDR1 is LGHDT and CDR2 is YNNKEL (reference sequence).

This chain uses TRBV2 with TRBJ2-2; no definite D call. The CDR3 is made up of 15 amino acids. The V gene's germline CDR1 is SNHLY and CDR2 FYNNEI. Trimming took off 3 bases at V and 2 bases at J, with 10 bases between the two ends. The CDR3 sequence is CASSESQLNTGELFF. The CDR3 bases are TGTGCCAGCAGTGAGTCACAGCTAAACACCGGGGAGCTGTTTTTT.

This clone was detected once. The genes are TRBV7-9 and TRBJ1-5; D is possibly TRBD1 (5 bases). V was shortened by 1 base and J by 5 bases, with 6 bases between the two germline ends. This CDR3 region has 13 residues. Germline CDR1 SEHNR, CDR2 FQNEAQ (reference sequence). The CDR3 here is CASSLVRDQPQHF. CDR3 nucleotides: TGTGCCAGCAGCTTAGTCAGGGATCAGCCCCAGCATTTT.

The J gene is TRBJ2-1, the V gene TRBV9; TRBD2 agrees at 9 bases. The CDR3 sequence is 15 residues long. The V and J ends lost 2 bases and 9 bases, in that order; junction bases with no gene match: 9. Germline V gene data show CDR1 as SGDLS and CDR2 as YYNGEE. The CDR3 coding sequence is TGTGCCAGCAGCGTCACCAGCGGGGGGTTTGGTGAGCAGTTCTTC. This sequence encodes CASSVTSGGFGEQFF. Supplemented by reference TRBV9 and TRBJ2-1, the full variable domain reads DSGVTQTPKHLITATGQRVTLRCSPRSGDLSVYWYQQSLDQGLQFLIQYYNGEERAKGNILERFSAQQFPDLHSELNLSSLELGDSALYFCASSVTSGGFGEQFFGPGTRLTVL.

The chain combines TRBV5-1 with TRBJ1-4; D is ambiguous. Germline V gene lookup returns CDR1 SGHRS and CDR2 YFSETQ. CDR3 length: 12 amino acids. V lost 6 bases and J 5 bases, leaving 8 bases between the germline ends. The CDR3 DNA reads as TGCGCCAGCACGTCGGGGAATGAAAAACTGTTTTTT. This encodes CASTSGNEKLFF.

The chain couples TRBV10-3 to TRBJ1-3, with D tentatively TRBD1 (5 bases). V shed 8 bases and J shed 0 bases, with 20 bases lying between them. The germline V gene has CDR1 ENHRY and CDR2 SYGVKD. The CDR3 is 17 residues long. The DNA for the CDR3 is TGTGCCATCGGTTGGGTGGCCCCGACAGTCTCTGGAAACACCATATATTTT. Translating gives CAIGWVAPTVSGNTIYF.

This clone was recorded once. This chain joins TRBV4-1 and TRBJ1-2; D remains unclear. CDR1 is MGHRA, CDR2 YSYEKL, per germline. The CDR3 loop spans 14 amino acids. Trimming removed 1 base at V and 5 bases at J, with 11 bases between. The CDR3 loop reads CASSQAVEGYGYTF. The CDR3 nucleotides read TGCGCCAGCAGCCAAGCCGTTGAGGGATATGGCTACACCTTC.

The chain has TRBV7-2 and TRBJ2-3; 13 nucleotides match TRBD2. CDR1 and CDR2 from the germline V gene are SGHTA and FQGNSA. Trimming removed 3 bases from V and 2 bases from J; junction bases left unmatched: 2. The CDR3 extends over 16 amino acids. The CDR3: CASSLGLAGSTDTQYF. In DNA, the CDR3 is TGTGCCAGCAGCTTGGGACTAGCGGGGTCCACAGATACGCAGTATTTT. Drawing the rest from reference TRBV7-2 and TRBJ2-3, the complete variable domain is GAGVSQSPSNKVTEKGKDVELRCDPISGHTALYWYRQSLGQGLEFLIYFQGNSAPDKSGLPSDRFSAERTGGSVSTLTIQRTQQEDSAVYLCASSLGLAGSTDTQYFGPGTRLTVL.

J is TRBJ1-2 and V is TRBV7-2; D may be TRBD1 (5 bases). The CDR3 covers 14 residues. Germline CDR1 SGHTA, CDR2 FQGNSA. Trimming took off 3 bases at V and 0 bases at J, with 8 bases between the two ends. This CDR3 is CASSLRDSNYGYTF. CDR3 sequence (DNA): TGTGCCAGCAGCTTGCGGGACTCTAACTATGGCTACACCTTC.

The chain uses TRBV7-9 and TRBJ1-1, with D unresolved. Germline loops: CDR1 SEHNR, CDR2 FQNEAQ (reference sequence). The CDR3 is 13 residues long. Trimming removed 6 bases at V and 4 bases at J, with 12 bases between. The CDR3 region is CASRSTEATEAFF. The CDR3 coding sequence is TGTGCCAGCAGATCTACGGAGGCCACTGAAGCTTTCTTT.

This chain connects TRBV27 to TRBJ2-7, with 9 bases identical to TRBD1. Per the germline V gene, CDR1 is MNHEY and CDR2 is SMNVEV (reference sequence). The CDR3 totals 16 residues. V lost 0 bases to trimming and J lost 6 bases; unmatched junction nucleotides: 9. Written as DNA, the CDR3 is TGTGCCAGCAGTTTATCACCGGGACAGGGTGTACGCGAGCAGTACTTC. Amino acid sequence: CASSLSPGQGVREQYF.

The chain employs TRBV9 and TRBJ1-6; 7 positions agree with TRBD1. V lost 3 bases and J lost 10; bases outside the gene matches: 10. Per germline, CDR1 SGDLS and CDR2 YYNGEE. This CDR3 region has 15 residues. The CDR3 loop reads CASSAGTGEWSPLHF. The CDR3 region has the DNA TGTGCCAGCAGCGCCGGAACAGGGGAGTGGTCACCCCTCCACTTT.

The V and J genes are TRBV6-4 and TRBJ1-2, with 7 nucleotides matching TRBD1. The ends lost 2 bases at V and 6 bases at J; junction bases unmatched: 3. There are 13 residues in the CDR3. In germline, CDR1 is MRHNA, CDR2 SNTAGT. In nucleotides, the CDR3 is TGTGCCAGCAGTGACACAGGGGAAAATGGCTACACCTTC. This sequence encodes CASSDTGENGYTF.

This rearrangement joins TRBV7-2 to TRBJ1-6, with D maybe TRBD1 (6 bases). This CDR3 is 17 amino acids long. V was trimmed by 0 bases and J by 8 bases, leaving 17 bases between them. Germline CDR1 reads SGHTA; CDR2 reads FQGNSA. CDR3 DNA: TGTGCCAGCAGCTTAGCGAGGGGGGAGGGAATGGATTCACCCCTCCACTTT. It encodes CASSLARGEGMDSPLHF.

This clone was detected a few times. CDR3 sequence (DNA): TGTGCCAGCAGACCGGACAGGGGGCAGTCCAACTATGGCTACACCTTC. This encodes CASRPDRGQSNYGYTF. The chain combines TRBV28 with TRBJ1-2; TRBD1 agrees at 11 bases. Germline CDR1 is MDHEN and CDR2 is SYDVKM. V dropped 6 bases and J dropped 2; count of bases not matched to a gene: 8. The CDR3 contains 16 residues.

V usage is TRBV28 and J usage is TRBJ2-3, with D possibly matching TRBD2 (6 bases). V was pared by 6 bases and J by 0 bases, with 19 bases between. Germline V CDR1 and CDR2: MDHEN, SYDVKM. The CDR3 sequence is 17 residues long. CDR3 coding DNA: TGTGCCAGCAGCCTCTCGATGCGGGGAGGAAGCACAGATACGCAGTATTTT. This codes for CASSLSMRGGSTDTQYF.

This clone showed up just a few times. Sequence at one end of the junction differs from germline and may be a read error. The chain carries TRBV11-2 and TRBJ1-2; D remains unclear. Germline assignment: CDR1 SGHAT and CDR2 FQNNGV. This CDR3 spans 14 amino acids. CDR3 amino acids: CASSLDTLMNGYTF. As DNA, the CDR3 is TGTGCCAGCAGCCTAGACACGCTGATGAATGGCTACACCTTC.

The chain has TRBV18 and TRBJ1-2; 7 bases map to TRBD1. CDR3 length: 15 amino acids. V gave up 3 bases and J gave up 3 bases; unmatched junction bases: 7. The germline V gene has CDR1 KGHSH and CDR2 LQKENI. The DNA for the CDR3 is TGTGCCAGCTCACCGAACTTTGGGACAGACTATGGCTACACCTTC. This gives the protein CASSPNFGTDYGYTF.